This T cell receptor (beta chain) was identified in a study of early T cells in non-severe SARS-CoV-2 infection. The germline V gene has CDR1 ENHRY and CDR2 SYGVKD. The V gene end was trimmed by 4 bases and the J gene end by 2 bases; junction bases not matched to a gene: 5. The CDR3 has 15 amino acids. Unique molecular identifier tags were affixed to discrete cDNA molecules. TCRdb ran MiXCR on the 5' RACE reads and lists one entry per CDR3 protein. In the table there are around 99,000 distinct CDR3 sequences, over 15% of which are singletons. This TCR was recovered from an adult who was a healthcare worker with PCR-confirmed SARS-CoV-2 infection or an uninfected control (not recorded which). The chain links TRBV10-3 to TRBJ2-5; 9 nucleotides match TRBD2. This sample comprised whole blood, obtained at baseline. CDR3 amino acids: CAISAWAGGQETQYF. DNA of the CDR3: TGTGCCATCAGTGCTTGGGCGGGAGGGCAAGAGACCCAGTACTTC.